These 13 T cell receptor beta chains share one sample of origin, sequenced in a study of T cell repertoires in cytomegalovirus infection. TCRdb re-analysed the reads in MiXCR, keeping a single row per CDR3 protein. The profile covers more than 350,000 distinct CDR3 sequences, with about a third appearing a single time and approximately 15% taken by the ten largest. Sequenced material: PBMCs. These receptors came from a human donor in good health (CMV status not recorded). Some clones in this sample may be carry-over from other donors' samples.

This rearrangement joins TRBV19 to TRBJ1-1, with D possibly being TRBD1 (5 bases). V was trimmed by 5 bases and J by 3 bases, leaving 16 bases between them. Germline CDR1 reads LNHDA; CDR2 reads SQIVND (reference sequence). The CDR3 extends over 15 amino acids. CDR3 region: CASSYGPGGDTEAFF. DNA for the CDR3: TGTGCCAGTAGTTACGGACCTGGGGGGGACACTGAAGCTTTCTTT. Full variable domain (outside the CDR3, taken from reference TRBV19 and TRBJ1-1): DGGITQSPKYLFRKEGQNVTLSCEQNLNHDAMYWYRQDPGQGLRLIYYSQIVNDFQKGDIAEGYSVSREKKESFPLTVTSAQKNPTAFYLCASSYGPGGDTEAFFGQGTRLTVV.

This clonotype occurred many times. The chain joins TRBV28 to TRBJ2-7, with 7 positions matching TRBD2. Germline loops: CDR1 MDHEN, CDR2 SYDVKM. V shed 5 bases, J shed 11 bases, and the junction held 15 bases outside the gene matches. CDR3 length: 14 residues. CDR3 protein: CASSLTGAVGGEYF. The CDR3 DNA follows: TGTGCCAGCAGTCTAACAGGAGCCGTTGGGGGGGAGTACTTC.

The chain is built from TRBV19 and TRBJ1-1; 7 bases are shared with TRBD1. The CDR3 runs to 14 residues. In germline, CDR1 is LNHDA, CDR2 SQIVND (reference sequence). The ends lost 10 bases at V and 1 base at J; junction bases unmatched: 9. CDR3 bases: TGTGCCATTGAAACCGGGACAGCGAACACTGAAGCTTTCTTT. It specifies CAIETGTANTEAFF.

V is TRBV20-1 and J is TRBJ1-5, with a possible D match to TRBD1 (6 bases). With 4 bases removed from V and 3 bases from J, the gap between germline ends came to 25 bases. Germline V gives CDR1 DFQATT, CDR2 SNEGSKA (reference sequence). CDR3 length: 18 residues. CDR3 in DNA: TGCAGTGCTAACGATAATTTCTTAGGGGGGAACGACAATCAGCCCCAGCATTTT. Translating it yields CSANDNFLGGNDNQPQHF.

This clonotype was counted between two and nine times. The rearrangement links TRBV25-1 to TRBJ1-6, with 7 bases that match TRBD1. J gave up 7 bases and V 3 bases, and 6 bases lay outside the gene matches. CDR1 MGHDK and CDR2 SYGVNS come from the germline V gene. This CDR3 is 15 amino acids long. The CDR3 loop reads CASSELGQKNSPLHF. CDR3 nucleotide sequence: TGTGCCAGCAGTGAGTTGGGACAGAAGAATTCACCCCTCCACTTT.

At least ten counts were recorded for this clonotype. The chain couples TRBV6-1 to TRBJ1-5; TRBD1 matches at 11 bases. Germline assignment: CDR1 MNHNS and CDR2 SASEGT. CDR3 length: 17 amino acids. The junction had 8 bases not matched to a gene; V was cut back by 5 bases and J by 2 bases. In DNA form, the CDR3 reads TGTGCCAGCAGTTCTTTCGGGACAGGGGGACGCAATCAGCCCCAGCATTTT. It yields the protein CASSSFGTGGRNQPQHF.

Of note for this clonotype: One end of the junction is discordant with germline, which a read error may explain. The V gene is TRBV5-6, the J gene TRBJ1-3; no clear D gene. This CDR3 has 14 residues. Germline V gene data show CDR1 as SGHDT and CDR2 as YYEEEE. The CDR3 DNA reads TGTGCCCGCAGCTTCGGACCCTCTGGAAACACCATATATTTT. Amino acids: CARSFGPSGNTIYF.

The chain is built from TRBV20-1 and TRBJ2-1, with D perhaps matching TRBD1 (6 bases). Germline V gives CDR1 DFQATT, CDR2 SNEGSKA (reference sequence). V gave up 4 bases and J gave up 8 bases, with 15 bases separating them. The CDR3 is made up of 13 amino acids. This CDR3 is CSATGESHDEQFF. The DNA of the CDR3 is TGCAGTGCTACAGGGGAGTCGCACGATGAGCAGTTCTTC.

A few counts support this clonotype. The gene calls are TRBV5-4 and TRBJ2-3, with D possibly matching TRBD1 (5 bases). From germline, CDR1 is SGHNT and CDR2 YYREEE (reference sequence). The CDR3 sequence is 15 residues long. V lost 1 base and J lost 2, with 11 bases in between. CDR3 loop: CASSLWGDSTDTQYF. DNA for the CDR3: TGTGCCAGCAGCTTGTGGGGCGACTCCACAGATACGCAGTATTTT.

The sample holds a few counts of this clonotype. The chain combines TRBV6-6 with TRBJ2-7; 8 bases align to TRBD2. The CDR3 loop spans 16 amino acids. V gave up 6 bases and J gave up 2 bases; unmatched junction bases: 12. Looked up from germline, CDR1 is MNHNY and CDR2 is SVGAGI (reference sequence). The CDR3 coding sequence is TGTGCCAGCAGCGTCCGGGGGGGGGGCGCAACCTACGAGCAGTACTTC. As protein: CASSVRGGGATYEQYF.

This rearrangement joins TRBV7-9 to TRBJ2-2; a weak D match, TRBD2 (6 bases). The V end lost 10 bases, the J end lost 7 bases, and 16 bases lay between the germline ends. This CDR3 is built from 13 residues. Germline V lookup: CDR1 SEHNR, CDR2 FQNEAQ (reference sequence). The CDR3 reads CATHGSKNGELFF. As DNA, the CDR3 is TGTGCCACTCACGGGAGTAAGAACGGGGAGCTGTTTTTT.

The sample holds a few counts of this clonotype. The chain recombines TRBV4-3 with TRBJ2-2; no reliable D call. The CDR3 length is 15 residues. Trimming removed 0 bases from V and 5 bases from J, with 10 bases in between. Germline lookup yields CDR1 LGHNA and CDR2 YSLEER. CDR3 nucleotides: TGCGCCAGCAGCCAAGATCCCCTATCGACCGGGGAGCTGTTTTTT. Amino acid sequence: CASSQDPLSTGELFF.

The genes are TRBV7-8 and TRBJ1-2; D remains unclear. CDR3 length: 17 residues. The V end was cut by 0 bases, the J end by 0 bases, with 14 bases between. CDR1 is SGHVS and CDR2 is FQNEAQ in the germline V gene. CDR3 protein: CASSLAVSATTNYGYTF. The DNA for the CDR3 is TGTGCCAGCAGCTTAGCTGTATCCGCTACAACTAACTATGGCTACACCTTC.